These 25 T cell receptor beta chains came from one sample sequenced in a study of beta chain features in type 1 diabetes. The study, taken as a whole, reports: TCRB CDR3s from Type 1 diabetes patients were moderately but significantly shorter in all four CD4+ subsets.

The whole isolated RNA underwent reverse transcription, so sequencing captured expressed TCRB transcripts. This table comes from immunoSEQ multiplex PCR, and its TCRdb copy is limited to in-frame clones, with some not included. The data contain some 350,000 clones, over 8.5% of them seen just once; the ten biggest clones take up 0.6%. Their antigens remain unidentified. Source material: central memory CD4+ T cells from blood. Receptors were obtained from a man aged 25 to 40 with type 1 diabetes.

In this sample, this clone turned up many times. As DNA, the CDR3 is TGTGCCAGCAGTCCCTGGACACGGGACTACGAGCAGTACTTC. Its translation is CASSPWTRDYEQYF. This chain links TRBV7-9 with TRBJ2-7; D is possibly TRBD1 or TRBD2 (5 bases each). Germline CDR1 and CDR2: SEHNR and FQNEAQ (reference sequence). This CDR3 has 14 amino acids. V gave up 6 bases and J gave up 3 bases, with 15 bases separating them.

The chain links TRBV15 to TRBJ2-3; tentative D call: TRBD2 (7 bases). Per germline, CDR1 LNHNV and CDR2 YYDKDF (reference sequence). The ends were cut back, 0 bases at V and 0 bases at J, with 13 bases in the middle. This CDR3 has 17 residues. Here the CDR3 reads CATSRDRAGASTDTQYF. The CDR3 DNA reads TGTGCCACCAGCAGAGATAGGGCGGGGGCGAGCACAGATACGCAGTATTTT.

This clone was picked up a small number of times. The chain is built from TRBV5-4 and TRBJ2-5, with no clear D. V was shortened by 2 bases and J by 2 bases, with 13 bases between the two germline ends. This CDR3 contains 15 residues. Germline V gene sequence: CDR1 SGHNT, CDR2 YYREEE (reference sequence). CDR3 nucleotides: TGTGCCAGCAGCTTTAACAGCCCGACGCAAGAGACCCAGTACTTC. It codes for CASSFNSPTQETQYF.

This clone was found a few times. The chain combines TRBV7-9 with TRBJ2-3; 12 positions agree with TRBD2. CDR3 size: 15 residues. V lost 2 bases, J lost 6 bases, and 3 bases stayed unmatched. The germline gives CDR1 SEHNR, CDR2 FQNEAQ (reference sequence). The CDR3 bases are TGTGCCAGCAGCTTAAGACTAGCGGGAGCTGATACGCAGTATTTT. This translates into CASSLRLAGADTQYF.

Only a few counts were recorded for this clone. The genes are TRBV25-1 and TRBJ1-2; unclear D gene. V was cut by 6 bases and J by 1 base, with 12 bases left in between. CDR1 MGHDK and CDR2 SYGVNS come from the germline V gene. The CDR3 loop spans 14 amino acids. CDR3 loop: CASSDSRDNYGYTF. Written as DNA, the CDR3 is TGTGCCAGCAGCGATTCAAGGGATAACTATGGCTACACCTTC.

About this clone itself: The same CDR3 can be traced to other DNA sequences in this sample. In DNA, the CDR3 is TGTGCCTGGAGTACAGGCGGGTCTGGGGCCAACGTCCTGACTTTC. Translated, it gives CAWSTGGSGANVLTF. The chain employs TRBV30 and TRBJ2-6; either TRBD1 or TRBD2 may fit D (5 bases each). Germline lookup yields CDR1 GTSNPN and CDR2 SVGIG (reference sequence). V was cut by 2 bases and J by 1 base, with 9 bases left in between. CDR3 length: 15 residues.

A few counts support this clone. This chain connects TRBV27 to TRBJ2-2; D unclear. Trimming cost V 5 bases and J 3 bases, with 10 bases left between them. The CDR3 runs 14 residues. Per the germline V gene, CDR1 is MNHEY and CDR2 is SMNVEV (reference sequence). CDR3 amino acids: CASSPTPYTGELFF. CDR3 nucleotide sequence: TGTGCCAGCAGTCCTACCCCTTACACCGGGGAGCTGTTTTTT.

This clone was found a few times. The J gene is TRBJ2-5, the V gene TRBV7-2, with TRBD1 as a possible D gene (6 bases). This CDR3 spans 14 amino acids. CDR1 is SGHTA and CDR2 is FQGNSA in the germline V gene. Trimming removed 5 bases from V and 7 bases from J, with 17 bases in between. The CDR3 loop is CASSPETQGGTQYF. The CDR3 DNA reads TGTGCCAGCAGCCCCGAAACACAAGGGGGGACCCAGTACTTC.

The V and J genes are TRBV7-2 and TRBJ2-4; perhaps TRBD1 as D (5 bases). The CDR3 totals 17 residues. The germline V gene encodes CDR1 SGHTA and CDR2 FQGNSA. V was shortened by 5 bases and J by 1 base, with 18 bases between the two germline ends. The CDR3 is CASSRPDTFMAKNIQYF. The CDR3 DNA reads as TGTGCCAGCAGCCGTCCGGACACCTTTATGGCCAAAAACATTCAGTACTTC.

The chain uses TRBV5-1 and TRBJ2-2, with TRBD2 identical over 8 bases. Trimming took 8 bases from V and 1 from J; bases not matched to a gene: 7. The CDR3 has 15 amino acids. The V gene's germline CDR1 is SGHRS and CDR2 YFSETQ. The CDR3 DNA reads as TGCGCCAGTGGCGGGGGGCAACTGAACACCGGGGAGCTGTTTTTT. Protein product: CASGGGQLNTGELFF. Full variable domain (outside the CDR3, taken from reference TRBV5-1 and TRBJ2-2): KAGVTQTPRYLIKTRGQQVTLSCSPISGHRSVSWYQQTPGQGLQFLFEYFSETQRNKGNFPGRFSGRQFSNSRSEMNVSTLELGDSALYLCASGGGQLNTGELFFGEGSRLTVL.

This clone has more than one count but fewer than ten. This chain joins TRBV5-6 and TRBJ2-3; D remains unclear. CDR3 length: 15 amino acids. The ends were cut back, 4 bases at V and 2 bases at J, with 14 bases in the middle. Germline V gene sequence: CDR1 SGHDT, CDR2 YYEEEE. The CDR3: CASSPQVVSTDTQYF. CDR3 DNA sequence: TGTGCCAGCAGCCCCCAGGTGGTCTCCACAGATACGCAGTATTTT.

This clone was recorded many times. Sequence at one end of the junction differs from germline and may be a read error. V and J are TRBV7-9 and TRBJ2-1, with 8 bases matching TRBD1. The CDR3 is made up of 11 amino acids. Germline V CDR1 and CDR2: SEHNR, FQNEAQ (reference sequence). CDR3 bases: TGCCTGGGACAGGACTACAATGAGCAGTTCTTC. Translating it yields CLGQDYNEQFF.

The sample holds a few counts of this clone. The chain has TRBV18 and TRBJ2-1; D is undetermined. The V end was cut by 0 bases, the J end by 4 bases, with 7 bases between. Germline V gene data show CDR1 as KGHSH and CDR2 as LQKENI. This CDR3 has 14 residues. The DNA of the CDR3 is TGTGCCAGCTCACCACCGAAAGCGTACAATGAGCAGTTCTTC. Translated: CASSPPKAYNEQFF.

The V gene is TRBV9, the J gene TRBJ2-5; 10 nucleotides line up with TRBD2. The J call may be mistaken, given a closer DNA end match to TRBJ2-7. This CDR3 contains 14 residues. From germline, CDR1 is SGDLS and CDR2 YYNGEE. The DNA of the CDR3 is TGTGCCAGCAGCCAGGGACTAGCGCTCTACGAGCAGTACTTC. This gives the protein CASSQGLALYEQYF.

This chain uses TRBV28 with TRBJ1-1, with 11 bases fitting TRBD1. CDR3 length: 14 amino acids. Trimming removed 4 bases from V and 3 bases from J; junction bases left unmatched: 1. The germline V gene has CDR1 MDHEN and CDR2 SYDVKM. As DNA, the CDR3 is TGTGCCAGCAGTTCGGGACAGGGGGACACTGAAGCTTTCTTT. Its translation: CASSSGQGDTEAFF.

This clone showed up just a few times. V and J are TRBV18 and TRBJ2-7, with TRBD1 identical over 10 bases. Germline CDR1 and CDR2: KGHSH and LQKENI. The CDR3 length is 15 residues. V lost 5 bases, J lost 5 bases, and 9 bases stayed unmatched. The CDR3 nucleotides are TGTGCCAGCTCATCGGGACAGGGGACGATAAACGAGCAGTACTTC. Translating gives CASSSGQGTINEQYF.

In this sample, this clone turned up a few times. The rearrangement uses TRBV6-1 and TRBJ2-7; D might be TRBD1 or TRBD2, each matching 6 bases. Germline CDR1 is MNHNS and CDR2 is SASEGT. The CDR3 consists of 13 residues. V was clipped by 8 bases and J by 5 bases, with 16 bases between them. For the CDR3, the DNA is TGTGCCAGCCTCGTCGGGGGCATCAACGAGCAGTACTTC. This translates into CASLVGGINEQYF.

This clone was seen many times. This chain joins TRBV15 and TRBJ1-3; D is uncertain. Trimming cost V 1 base and J 4 bases, with 8 bases left between them. The germline CDR1 and CDR2 sequences are LNHNV and YYDKDF (reference sequence). This CDR3 spans 14 amino acids. CDR3 bases: TGTGCCACCAGCAGAGCGAACGGGGGAAACACCATATATTTT. Amino acid sequence: CATSRANGGNTIYF.

This clone was counted between two and nine times. The chain is built from TRBV5-1 and TRBJ1-3; TRBD1 might be the D (6 bases). The length of the CDR3 is 16 residues. Between the trimmed V and J ends, which lost 4 bases and 0 bases, there was a span of 14 bases. Germline V gene data show CDR1 as SGHRS and CDR2 as YFSETQ. This CDR3 reads CASSGGTSNSGNTIYF. For the CDR3, the DNA is TGCGCCAGCAGCGGCGGGACATCGAACTCTGGAAACACCATATATTTT.

The V and J genes are TRBV7-3 and TRBJ1-1; no firm D call. Germline CDR1 is SGHTA and CDR2 is FQGTGA. The CDR3 runs to 14 residues. The ends were cut back, 2 bases at V and 1 base at J, with 8 bases in the middle. CDR3 amino acids: CASSLLGSNTEAFF. The CDR3 DNA sequence: TGTGCCAGCAGCTTATTAGGGTCGAACACTGAAGCTTTCTTT. The full variable domain, in which reference TRBV7-3 and TRBJ1-1 provide the parts outside the CDR3, is GAGVSQTPSNKVTEKGKYVELRCDPISGHTALYWYRQSLGQGPEFLIYFQGTGAADDSGLPNDRFFAVRPEGSVSTLKIQRTERGDSAVYLCASSLLGSNTEAFFGQGTRLTVV.

This clone came up a few times. The chain is built from TRBV2 and TRBJ2-5; 8 bases are shared with TRBD1. The DNA end favors TRBJ2-7, so the J call may be wrong. Germline assignment: CDR1 SNHLY and CDR2 FYNNEI. The CDR3 runs to 16 residues. This CDR3 reads CASSHLDRELSYEQYF. Here the CDR3 DNA reads TGTGCCAGCAGCCATTTGGACAGGGAGCTCTCCTACGAGCAGTACTTC.

The V call is TRBV28, the J call TRBJ1-1; D is unresolved. This CDR3 is built from 11 residues. V was clipped by 8 bases and J by 1 base, with 5 bases between them. Looked up from germline, CDR1 is MDHEN and CDR2 is SYDVKM. The CDR3: CASGKNTEAFF. The CDR3 DNA reads TGTGCCAGCGGGAAGAACACTGAAGCTTTCTTT.

J is TRBJ2-5 and V is TRBV10-3, with 8 bases matching TRBD2. Trimming at V came to 5 bases and at J to 7 bases, leaving 3 bases not matched to a gene. CDR3 length equals 12 residues. Germline lookup yields CDR1 ENHRY and CDR2 SYGVKD. In DNA, the CDR3 is TGTGCCATCAGTAGCGGGGGTCGGACCCAGTACTTC. It yields the protein CAISSGGRTQYF.

Here the CDR3 reads CASSPLRQGTGELFF. CDR3 coding DNA: TGTGCCAGCAGCCCCCTGCGACAGGGTACCGGGGAGCTGTTTTTT. The chain recombines TRBV11-2 with TRBJ2-2; 7 bases are shared with TRBD1. This CDR3 contains 15 residues. After removal of 5 bases from V and 5 bases from J, the junction contained 8 bases not matched to a gene. Germline values: CDR1 SGHAT, CDR2 FQNNGV.

Concerning this clone: At one boundary the junction diverges from the germline segment, which might be a read error. This chain connects TRBV13 to TRBJ2-3; a weak D match, TRBD1 (6 bases). This CDR3 has 14 amino acids. Germline lookup yields CDR1 PRHDT and CDR2 FYEKMQ (reference sequence). CDR3 DNA: TGTGCCAGCAGCTTATTACAAACAGGGCGACGGGGACATTTT. Its translation: CASSLLQTGRRGHF. Based on the CDR3 plus reference TRBV13 and TRBJ2-3, the full variable domain is AAGVIQSPRHLIKEKRETATLKCYPIPRHDTVYWYQQGPGQDPQFLISFYEKMQSDKGSIPDRFSAQQFSDYHSELNMSSLELGDSALYFCASSLLQTGRRGHFGPGTRLTVL.